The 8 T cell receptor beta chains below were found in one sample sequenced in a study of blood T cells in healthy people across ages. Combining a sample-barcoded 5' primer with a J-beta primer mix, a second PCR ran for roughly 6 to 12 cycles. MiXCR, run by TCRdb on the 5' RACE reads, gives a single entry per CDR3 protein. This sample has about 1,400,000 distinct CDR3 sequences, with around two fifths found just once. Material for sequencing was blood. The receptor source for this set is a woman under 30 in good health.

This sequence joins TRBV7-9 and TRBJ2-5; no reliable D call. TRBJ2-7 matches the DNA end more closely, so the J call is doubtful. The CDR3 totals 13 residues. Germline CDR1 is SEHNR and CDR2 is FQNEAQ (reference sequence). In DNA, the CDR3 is TGTGCCAGCAGCGTAAGAGCGATCTACGAGCAGTACTTC. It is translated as CASSVRAIYEQYF.

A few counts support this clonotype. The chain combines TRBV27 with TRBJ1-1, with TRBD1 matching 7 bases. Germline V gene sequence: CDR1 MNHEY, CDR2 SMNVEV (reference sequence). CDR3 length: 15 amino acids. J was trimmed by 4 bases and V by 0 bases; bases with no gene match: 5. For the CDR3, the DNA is TGTGCCAGCAGTTTATCTAATTCAGGGGGCACTGAAGCTTTCTTT. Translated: CASSLSNSGGTEAFF.

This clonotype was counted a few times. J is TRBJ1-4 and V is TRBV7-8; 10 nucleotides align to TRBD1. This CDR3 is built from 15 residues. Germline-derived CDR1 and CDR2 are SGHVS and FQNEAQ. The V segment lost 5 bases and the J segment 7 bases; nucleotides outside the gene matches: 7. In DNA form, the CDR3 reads TGTGCCAGCAGCCCGCGGGACAGGGGAGGTGAAAAACTGTTTTTT. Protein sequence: CASSPRDRGGEKLFF.

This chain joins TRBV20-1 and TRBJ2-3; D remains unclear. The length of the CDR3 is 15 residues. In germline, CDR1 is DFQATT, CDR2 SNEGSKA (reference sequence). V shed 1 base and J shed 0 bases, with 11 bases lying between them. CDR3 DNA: TGCAGTGCTAGAGGAGCGACTCACAGCACAGATACGCAGTATTTT. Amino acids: CSARGATHSTDTQYF.

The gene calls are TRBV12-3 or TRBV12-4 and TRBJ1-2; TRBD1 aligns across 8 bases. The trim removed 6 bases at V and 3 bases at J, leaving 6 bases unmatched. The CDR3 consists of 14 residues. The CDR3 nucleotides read TGTGCCAGCAGATACAGGGGGACTCACTATGGCTACACCTTC. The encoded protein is CASRYRGTHYGYTF.

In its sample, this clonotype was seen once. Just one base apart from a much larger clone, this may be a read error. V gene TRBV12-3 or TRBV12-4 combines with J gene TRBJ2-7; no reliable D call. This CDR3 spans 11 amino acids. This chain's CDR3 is CASSLYDERYF. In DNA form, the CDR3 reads TGTGCCAGCAGTTTGTACGACGAGCGGTACTTC.

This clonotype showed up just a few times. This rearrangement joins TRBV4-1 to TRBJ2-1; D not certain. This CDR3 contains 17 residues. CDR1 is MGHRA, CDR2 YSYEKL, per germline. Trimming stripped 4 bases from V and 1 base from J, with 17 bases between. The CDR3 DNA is TGCGCCAGCAGCCCTCGTCGAGACGTCGGTTCCTACAATGAGCAGTTCTTC. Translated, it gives CASSPRRDVGSYNEQFF.

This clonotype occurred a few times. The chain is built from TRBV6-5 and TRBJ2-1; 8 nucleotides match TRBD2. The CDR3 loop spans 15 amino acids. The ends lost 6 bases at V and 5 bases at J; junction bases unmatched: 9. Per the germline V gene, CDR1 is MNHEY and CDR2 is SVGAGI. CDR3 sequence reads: CASSQPGGPNNEQFF. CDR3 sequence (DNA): TGTGCCAGCAGCCAACCGGGGGGGCCCAACAATGAGCAGTTCTTC.